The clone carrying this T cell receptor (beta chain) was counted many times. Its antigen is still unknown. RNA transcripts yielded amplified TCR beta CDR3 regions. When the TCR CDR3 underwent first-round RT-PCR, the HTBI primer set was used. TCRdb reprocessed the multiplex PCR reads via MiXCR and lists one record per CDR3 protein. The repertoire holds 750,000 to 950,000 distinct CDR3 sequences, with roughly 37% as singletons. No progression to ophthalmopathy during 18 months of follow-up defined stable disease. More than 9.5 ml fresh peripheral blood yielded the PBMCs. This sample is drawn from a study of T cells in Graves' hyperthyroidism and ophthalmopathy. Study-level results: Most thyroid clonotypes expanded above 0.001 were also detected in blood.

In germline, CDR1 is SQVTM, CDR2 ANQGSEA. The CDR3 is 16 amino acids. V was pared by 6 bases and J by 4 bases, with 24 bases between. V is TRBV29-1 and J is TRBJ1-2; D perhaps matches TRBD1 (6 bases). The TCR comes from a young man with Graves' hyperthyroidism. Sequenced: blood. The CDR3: CSVPFLSSGEGYGYTF. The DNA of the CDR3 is TGCAGCGTGCCATTTCTATCCTCAGGGGAAGGCTATGGCTACACCTTC.